Below, one T cell receptor (beta chain) is given with its context. Its antigen is undetermined. These data originate in a study of T cell responses to AZD1222 COVID-19 vaccine. Trimming pared 5 bases from V and 2 bases from J, leaving 10 bases between. Germline V gene sequence: CDR1 MDHEN, CDR2 SYDVKM. The CDR3 sequence is 13 residues long. The assay was immunoSEQ multiplex PCR, and TCRdb's table has in-frame clones only and misses some. The data show about 120,000 clones, about 90% seen once. Study results and limitations: At baseline, just 5 or 6 AZD1222 recipients tested seropositive.

The J gene is TRBJ2-7, the V gene TRBV28; D may be TRBD1 or TRBD2 (6 bases each). The source is an adult in good health. Sequences were derived from peripheral blood, sampled on day 0 of AZD1222 vaccination. CDR3 DNA sequence: TGTGCCAGCAGTGGTGGGGGGCCCTACGAGCAGTACTTC. As protein: CASSGGGPYEQYF.